A single sample is the source of the 20 T cell receptor beta chains below, sequenced in a study of blood T cell repertoires in COVID-19. Repertoires were generated with immunoSEQ multiplex PCR, while TCRdb's copy carries only in-frame clones and drops some. The sample contains 250,000 or so clones, 80% to 85% of which appear only once. Sequenced input: PBMCs or T cells enriched from blood (not recorded which). These receptors originate from a man over 45 who had recovered from COVID-19.

This chain connects TRBV29-1 to TRBJ1-3, with TRBD1 as a possible D gene (6 bases). The CDR3 totals 12 residues. The V end lost 4 bases, the J end lost 7 bases, and 11 bases lay between the germline ends. Germline loops: CDR1 SQVTM, CDR2 ANQGSEA. The CDR3 DNA is TGCAGCGTTGCCAGGGGAATGAACACCATATATTTT. Translation: CSVARGMNTIYF.

The genes are TRBV6-5 and TRBJ2-7; D gene ambiguous. Per the germline V gene, CDR1 is MNHEY and CDR2 is SVGAGI. The CDR3 has 12 residues. With 5 bases removed from V and 3 bases from J, the gap between germline ends came to 8 bases. DNA of the CDR3: TGTGCCAGCAGTCCTAACTTCTACGAGCAGTACTTC. Its translation: CASSPNFYEQYF.

The V call is TRBV9, the J call TRBJ2-2; D may be TRBD1 (5 bases). V gave up 0 bases and J gave up 8 bases, with 14 bases separating them. The CDR3 consists of 15 residues. Looked up from germline, CDR1 is SGDLS and CDR2 is YYNGEE. The CDR3 loop reads CASSVAERGWGELFF. For the CDR3, the DNA is TGTGCCAGCAGCGTAGCTGAAAGGGGATGGGGGGAGCTGTTTTTT.

This chain uses TRBV5-1 with TRBJ2-1; possible D gene TRBD2, 6 bases. The V gene lost 0 bases and the J gene lost 7 bases, with 20 bases spanning the gap. CDR1 is SGHRS, CDR2 YFSETQ, per germline. The CDR3 is 17 amino acids. CDR3 loop: CASSLGLGGADRNEQFF. DNA of the CDR3: TGCGCCAGCAGCTTGGGATTGGGGGGAGCCGACAGAAATGAGCAGTTCTTC.

The gene calls are TRBV19 and TRBJ2-4, with D hard to call. V dropped 5 bases and J dropped 7 bases, with 12 bases sitting between them. CDR3 length equals 13 residues. Per germline, CDR1 LNHDA and CDR2 SQIVND (reference sequence). CDR3 nucleotide sequence: TGTGCCAGTAGTGAAACTATCGGGAACATTCAGTACTTC. Protein product: CASSETIGNIQYF.

Many counts were recorded for this clone. J is TRBJ2-5 and V is TRBV10-3; D is perhaps TRBD2 (5 bases). This CDR3 region has 13 residues. The V and J ends lost 6 bases and 5 bases respectively, with 13 bases between them. Germline V gives CDR1 ENHRY, CDR2 SYGVKD. The CDR3 here is CAIRTGPSETQYF. CDR3 nucleotide sequence: TGTGCCATCAGAACCGGGCCTAGCGAGACCCAGTACTTC.

The chain is built from TRBV10-2 and TRBJ2-7; 7 bases agree with TRBD2. The germline V gene has CDR1 WSHSY and CDR2 SAAADI. J was trimmed by 5 bases and V by 0 bases; bases with no gene match: 10. CDR3 size: 16 residues. CDR3 in amino acids: CASSESRGRVGHEQYF. CDR3 nucleotides: TGCGCCAGCAGTGAGTCTCGAGGGAGGGTTGGGCACGAGCAGTACTTC.

This rearrangement joins TRBV5-1 to TRBJ2-7; 7 bases map to TRBD1. This CDR3 has 15 residues. Germline lookup yields CDR1 SGHRS and CDR2 YFSETQ. Losses at the gene ends were 3 bases for V and 1 base for J; bases not matched to a gene: 7. The CDR3 loop reads CASSSGPGQSYEQYF. CDR3 sequence (DNA): TGCGCCAGCAGCTCGGGACCGGGACAGTCCTACGAGCAGTACTTC. Based on the CDR3 plus reference TRBV5-1 and TRBJ2-7, the full variable domain is KAGVTQTPRYLIKTRGQQVTLSCSPISGHRSVSWYQQTPGQGLQFLFEYFSETQRNKGNFPGRFSGRQFSNSRSEMNVSTLELGDSALYLCASSSGPGQSYEQYFGPGTRLTVT.

The rearrangement uses TRBV19 and TRBJ1-3; 8 bases agree with TRBD1. The V and J ends lost 6 bases and 4 bases, in that order; junction bases with no gene match: 2. This CDR3 spans 13 amino acids. Germline V gene lookup returns CDR1 LNHDA and CDR2 SQIVND (reference sequence). CDR3 DNA sequence: TGTGCCAGTAGAGGGACAGGAGGAAACACCATATATTTT. The encoded protein is CASRGTGGNTIYF.

The CDR3 here is CASSWDSTTSSPLHF. The CDR3 nucleotides read TGCGCCAGCAGCTGGGACAGTACAACGAGTTCACCCCTCCACTTT. The chain is built from TRBV5-1 and TRBJ1-6, with 7 bases that match TRBD1. CDR1 is SGHRS, CDR2 YFSETQ, per germline. The CDR3 runs to 15 residues. Germline trimming cut 3 bases from V and 9 bases from J; bases unmatched to any gene: 9. Together with reference TRBV5-1 and TRBJ1-6, the CDR3 gives the full variable domain: KAGVTQTPRYLIKTRGQQVTLSCSPISGHRSVSWYQQTPGQGLQFLFEYFSETQRNKGNFPGRFSGRQFSNSRSEMNVSTLELGDSALYLCASSWDSTTSSPLHFGNGTRLTVT.

The V gene is TRBV5-5, the J gene TRBJ2-7; tentatively, D is TRBD2 (6 bases). Trimming took off 0 bases at V and 4 bases at J, with 14 bases between the two ends. This CDR3 is 15 amino acids long. Per germline, CDR1 SGHKS and CDR2 YYEKEE (reference sequence). The chain's CDR3 is CASSLEAGRKYEQYF. The CDR3, as DNA: TGTGCCAGCAGCTTGGAGGCAGGGAGGAAATACGAGCAGTACTTC. Complete variable domain (other parts from reference TRBV5-5 and TRBJ2-7): DAGVTQSPTHLIKTRGQQVTLRCSPISGHKSVSWYQQVLGQGPQFIFQYYEKEERGRGNFPDRFSARQFPNYSSELNVNALLLGDSALYLCASSLEAGRKYEQYFGPGTRLTVT.

As to this clone: It is likely a read error, because the conserved phenylalanine at the end of the CDR3 is missing. The DNA is left out, because the CDR3 cannot be placed on it with certainty; the CDR3 is given as TCRdb lists it. This chain's CDR3 is CASSESSPGTSYL. The gene calls are TRBV10-2 and TRBJ2-7; the table gives TRBD2 as D, unverified against the DNA. The CDR3 is made up of 13 amino acids, end residues included. In germline, CDR1 is WSHSY, CDR2 SAAADI.

The rearrangement links TRBV28 to TRBJ2-7; tentatively, D is TRBD1 (7 bases). The V end was cut by 3 bases, the J end by 2 bases, with 14 bases between. In germline, CDR1 is MDHEN, CDR2 SYDVKM. The CDR3 extends over 15 amino acids. CDR3 in amino acids: CASSFYRGGTYEQYF. In DNA, the CDR3 is TGTGCCAGCAGTTTTTACAGGGGAGGAACCTACGAGCAGTACTTC.

V is TRBV14 and J is TRBJ2-7, with D possibly matching TRBD1 (5 bases). Trimming left V 6 bases short and J 7 bases short, with 16 bases between. The germline V gene has CDR1 SGHDN and CDR2 FVKESK. The CDR3 is 13 residues long. In DNA form, the CDR3 reads TGTGCCAGCAGTCTGACAGCACCTCAAGAGCAGTACTTC. Translating it yields CASSLTAPQEQYF. Complete variable domain (other parts from reference TRBV14 and TRBJ2-7): EAGVTQFPSHSVIEKGQTVTLRCDPISGHDNLYWYRRVMGKEIKFLLHFVKESKQDESGMPNNRFLAERTGGTYSTLKVQPAELEDSGVYFCASSLTAPQEQYFGPGTRLTVT.

This sequence joins TRBV29-1 and TRBJ2-3; a weak D match, TRBD1 (6 bases). Germline V lookup: CDR1 SQVTM, CDR2 ANQGSEA. The CDR3 spans 16 residues. The V and J ends lost 4 bases and 2 bases respectively, with 19 bases between them. CDR3 bases: TGCAGCGTTGTTGGGTTAGTGCAGGGGCCCACAGATACGCAGTATTTT. Its protein is CSVVGLVQGPTDTQYF.

The rearrangement links TRBV18 to TRBJ2-6; 7 nucleotides align to TRBD1. Trimming took 2 bases from V and 0 from J; bases not matched to a gene: 7. The V gene's germline CDR1 is KGHSH and CDR2 LQKENI. This CDR3 is 18 amino acids long. The CDR3 region has the DNA TGTGCCAGCTCACCAAGACAGGGCTTCGGCTCTGGGGCCAACGTCCTGACTTTC. This encodes CASSPRQGFGSGANVLTF.

This chain joins TRBV4-1 and TRBJ1-4; 11 bases align to TRBD1. V shed 4 bases and J 6 bases; nucleotides not matched to a gene: 7. The CDR3 spans 16 residues. Germline CDR1 is MGHRA and CDR2 is YSYEKL. The DNA for the CDR3 is TGCGCCAGCAGCCGCCCACCGGGACAGGGGGATGAAAAACTGTTTTTT. Translating it yields CASSRPPGQGDEKLFF.

The chain recombines TRBV11-2 with TRBJ2-4; D is unclear. Trimming pared 7 bases from V and 0 bases from J, leaving 7 bases between. The CDR3 totals 13 residues. In germline, CDR1 is SGHAT, CDR2 FQNNGV. This chain's CDR3 is CASNGVAKNIQYF. For the CDR3, the DNA is TGTGCCAGCAACGGAGTAGCCAAAAACATTCAGTACTTC.

The rearrangement uses TRBV6-2 or TRBV6-3 and TRBJ1-5; TRBD1 matches 10 bases. Germline loops: CDR1 MNHEY, CDR2 SVGEGT. V lost 6 bases to trimming and J lost 6 bases; unmatched junction nucleotides: 8. This CDR3 region has 15 residues. The CDR3 region has the DNA TGTGCCAGCAGCCGCGGGACAGGGGTTGGTCAGCCCCAGCATTTT. It yields the protein CASSRGTGVGQPQHF.

In DNA, the CDR3 is TGTGCCAGCAGCCCCCCCCGAGGAGTGTCTCGTGAGCAGTACTTC. Protein: CASSPPRGVSREQYF. This chain links TRBV11-3 with TRBJ2-7, with D unresolved. Trimming removed 5 bases from V and 7 bases from J, with 21 bases in between. This CDR3 region has 15 residues. Germline CDR1 reads SGHNT; CDR2 reads YENEEA.